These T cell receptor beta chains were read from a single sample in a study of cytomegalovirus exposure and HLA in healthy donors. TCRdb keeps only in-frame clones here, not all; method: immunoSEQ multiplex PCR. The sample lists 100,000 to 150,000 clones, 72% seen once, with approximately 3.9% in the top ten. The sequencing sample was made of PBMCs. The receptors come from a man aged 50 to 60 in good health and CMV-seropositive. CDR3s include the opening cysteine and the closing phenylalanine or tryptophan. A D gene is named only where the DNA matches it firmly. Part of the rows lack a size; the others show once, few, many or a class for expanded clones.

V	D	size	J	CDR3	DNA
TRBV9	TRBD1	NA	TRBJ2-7	CASSPGQVHYEQYF	TGTGCCAGCAGCCCAGGACAGGTCCACTACGAGCAGTACTTC
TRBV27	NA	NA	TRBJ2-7	CASSLWGDPQYEQYF	TGTGCCAGCAGTTTATGGGGAGACCCCCAATACGAGCAGTACTTC
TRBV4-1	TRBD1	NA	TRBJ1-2	CASSSQPGTGEGYTF	TGCGCCAGCAGCTCCCAGCCGGGGACAGGGGAAGGCTACACCTTC
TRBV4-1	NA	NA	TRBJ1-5	CASSQVMTDQPQHF	TGCGCCAGCAGCCAAGTTATGACAGATCAGCCCCAGCATTTT
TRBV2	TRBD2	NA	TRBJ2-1	CASSLGLAGGSYNEQFF	TGTGCCAGCAGCCTTGGACTAGCGGGAGGCTCCTACAATGAGCAGTTCTTC
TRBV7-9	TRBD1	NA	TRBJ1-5	CASSLNTGVTQPQHF	TGTGCCAGCAGCTTAAATACAGGGGTAACACAGCCCCAGCATTTT
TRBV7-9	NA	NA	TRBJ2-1	CASSQVADNNEQFF	TGTGCCAGCAGCCAGGTAGCGGATAACAATGAGCAGTTCTTC
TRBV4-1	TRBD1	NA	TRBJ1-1	CASSQGRASGQGSTEAFF	TGCGCCAGCAGCCAAGGAAGGGCCTCGGGACAGGGTAGCACTGAAGCTTTCTTT
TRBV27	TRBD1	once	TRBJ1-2	CASTRAGGNYGYTF	TGTGCCAGCACCAGGGCAGGGGGCAACTATGGCTACACCTTC
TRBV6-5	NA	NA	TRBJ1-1	CASSYGRQGNTEAFF	TGTGCCAGCAGTTACGGTAGGCAGGGGAACACTGAAGCTTTCTTT
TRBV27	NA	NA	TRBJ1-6	CASSLRRQDNSPLHF	TGTGCCAGCAGTTTACGCCGACAGGATAATTCACCCCTCCACTTT
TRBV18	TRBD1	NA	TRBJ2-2	CASSPPSGGRTGELFF	TGTGCCAGCTCACCCCCCTCAGGGGGCAGGACCGGGGAGCTGTTTTTT
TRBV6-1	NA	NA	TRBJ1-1	CASQTPGQAFF	TGTGCCAGCCAAACCCCAGGGCAAGCTTTCTTT
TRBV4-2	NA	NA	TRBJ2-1	CASSQSSRYNEQFF	TGTGCCAGCAGCCAAAGCTCCCGCTACAATGAGCAGTTCTTC
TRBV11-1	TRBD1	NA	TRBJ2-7	CASSSKSDRLYVREQYF	TGTGCCAGCAGCTCCAAATCGGACAGGCTGTATGTCCGGGAGCAGTACTTC
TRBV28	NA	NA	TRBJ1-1	CASSLSGGGLNTEAFF	TGTGCCAGCAGTTTATCGGGAGGGGGGCTGAACACTGAAGCTTTCTTT
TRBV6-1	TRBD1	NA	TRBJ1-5	CASSEDRGYSNQPQHF	TGTGCCAGCAGTGAAGACAGGGGATATAGCAATCAGCCCCAGCATTTT
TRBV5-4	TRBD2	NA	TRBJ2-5	CASSTRLAVGVETQYF	TGTGCCAGCAGCACTAGACTAGCGGTGGGGGTAGAGACCCAGTACTTC
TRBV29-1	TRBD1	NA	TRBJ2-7	CSVGGTGALEQYF	TGCAGCGTTGGAGGGACAGGGGCTTTGGAGCAGTACTTC
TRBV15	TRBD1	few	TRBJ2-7	CATSPNRGLEQYF	TGTGCCACCAGCCCTAACAGGGGGCTCGAGCAGTACTTC
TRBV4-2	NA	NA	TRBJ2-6	CASSQELTSGANVLTF	TGTGCCAGCAGCCAAGAGTTGACATCTGGGGCCAACGTCCTGACTTTC
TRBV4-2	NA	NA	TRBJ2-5	CASSQDRSAAETQYF	TGTGCCAGCAGCCAAGATCGGAGCGCGGCAGAGACCCAGTACTTC
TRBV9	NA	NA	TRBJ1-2	CASSVGQSDYGYTF	TGTGCCAGCAGCGTCGGACAGTCAGATTATGGCTACACCTTC
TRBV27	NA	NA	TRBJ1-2	CATSRGDSIGETYGYTF	TGTGCCACCTCACGGGGGGACTCTATTGGGGAAACCTATGGCTACACCTTC
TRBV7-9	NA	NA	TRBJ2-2	CASSLGTGELFF	TGTGCCAGCAGCCTCGGTACCGGGGAGCTGTTTTTT
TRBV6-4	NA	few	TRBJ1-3	CASSSRTESSGNTIYF	TGTGCCAGCAGTTCGCGGACAGAATCCTCTGGAAACACCATATATTTT
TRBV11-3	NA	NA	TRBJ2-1	CASSPPGVWEQFF	TGTGCCAGCAGCCCGCCCGGGGTTTGGGAGCAGTTCTTC
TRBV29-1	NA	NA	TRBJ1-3	CSVVTDGNTIYF	TGCAGCGTTGTGACAGACGGAAACACCATATATTTT
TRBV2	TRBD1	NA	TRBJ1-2	CASSEARTGGYGYTF	TGTGCCAGCAGTGAAGCTAGAACAGGGGGCTATGGCTACACCTTC
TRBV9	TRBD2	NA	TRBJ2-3	CASSVGYKAGGTDTQYF	TGTGCCAGCAGCGTAGGGTACAAAGCGGGAGGAACAGATACGCAGTATTTT
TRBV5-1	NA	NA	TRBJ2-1	CASSPGQGYNEQFF	TGCGCCAGCAGCCCAGGGCAGGGATACAATGAGCAGTTCTTC
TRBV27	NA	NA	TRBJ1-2	CASSSRRGSNYGYTF	TGTGCCAGCAGTTCCCGGCGGGGTTCTAACTATGGCTACACCTTC
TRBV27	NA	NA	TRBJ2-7	CASSSGQLYEQYF	TGTGCCAGCAGTTCCGGACAGCTGTACGAGCAGTACTTC
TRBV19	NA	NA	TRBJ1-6	CASRQDRSYNSPLHF	TGTGCCAGTAGACAGGACCGCTCCTATAATTCACCCCTCCACTTT
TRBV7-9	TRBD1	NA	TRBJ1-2	CASSLRQGPFSNYGYTF	TGTGCCAGCAGCCTCCGACAGGGCCCTTTTTCTAACTATGGCTACACCTTC
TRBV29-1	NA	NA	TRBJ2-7	CSVRGGNYEQYF	TGCAGCGTTCGAGGAGGGAACTACGAGCAGTACTTC
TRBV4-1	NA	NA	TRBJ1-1	CASSQVTGSTEAFF	TGCGCCAGCAGCCAAGTTACGGGGAGCACTGAAGCTTTCTTT
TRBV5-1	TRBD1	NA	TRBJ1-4	CASSRGQGNEKLFF	TGCGCCAGCAGCCGCGGACAGGGTAACGAAAAACTGTTTTTT
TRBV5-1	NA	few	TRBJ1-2	CASSLAPDYGYTF	TGCGCCAGCAGCTTGGCTCCGGACTATGGCTACACCTTC
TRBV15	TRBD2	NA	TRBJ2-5	CATSRDTSGRARETQYF	TGTGCCACCAGCAGAGATACAAGCGGGAGGGCCCGAGAGACCCAGTACTTC
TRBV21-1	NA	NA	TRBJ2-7	CASSTSGSYEQYF	TGTGCCAGCAGCACTAGCGGGAGCTACGAGCAGTACTTC
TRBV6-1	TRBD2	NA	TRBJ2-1	CASSAPGTSGRGEQFF	TGTGCCAGCAGTGCACCGGGGACTAGCGGGAGAGGGGAGCAGTTCTTC
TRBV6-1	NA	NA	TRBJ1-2	CASSSVADGTGGYTF	TGTGCCAGCAGTTCCGTCGCGGACGGTACGGGGGGCTACACCTTC
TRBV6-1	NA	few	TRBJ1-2	CASSSVGGGAGYTF	TGTGCCAGCAGTAGTGTTGGGGGCGGTGCTGGCTACACCTTC
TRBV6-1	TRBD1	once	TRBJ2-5	CASRGTGVETQYF	TGTGCCAGCAGGGGGACAGGAGTAGAGACCCAGTACTTC
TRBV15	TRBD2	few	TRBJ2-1	CATSRDDGLAGGPGEQFF	TGTGCCACCAGCAGAGATGACGGGCTAGCGGGAGGGCCTGGTGAGCAGTTCTTC
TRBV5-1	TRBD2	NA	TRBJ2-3	CASSFKTGTSGGAADTQYF	TGCGCCAGCAGCTTTAAGACCGGGACTAGCGGGGGGGCCGCAGATACGCAGTATTTT
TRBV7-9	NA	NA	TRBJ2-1	CASSWGQLQEQFF	TGTGCCAGCAGCTGGGGCCAACTACAGGAGCAGTTCTTC
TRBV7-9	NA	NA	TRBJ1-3	CSSSLEGRVTGNTIYF	TGTTCCAGCAGCTTAGAGGGCAGGGTTACTGGAAACACCATATATTTT
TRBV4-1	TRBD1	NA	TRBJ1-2	CASSLERQGSYGYTF	TGCGCCAGCAGCCTAGAACGACAGGGATCTTATGGCTACACCTTC
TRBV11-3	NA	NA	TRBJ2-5	CASSLRDQETQYF	TGTGCCAGCAGCCTCAGGGATCAAGAGACCCAGTACTTC
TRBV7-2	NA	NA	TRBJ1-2	CASTPDRSENYGYTF	TGTGCCAGCACGCCGGACAGATCGGAAAACTATGGCTACACCTTC
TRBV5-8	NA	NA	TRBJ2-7	CASRRGGGGAYEQYF	TGTGCCAGCAGAAGAGGCGGAGGGGGCGCATACGAGCAGTACTTC